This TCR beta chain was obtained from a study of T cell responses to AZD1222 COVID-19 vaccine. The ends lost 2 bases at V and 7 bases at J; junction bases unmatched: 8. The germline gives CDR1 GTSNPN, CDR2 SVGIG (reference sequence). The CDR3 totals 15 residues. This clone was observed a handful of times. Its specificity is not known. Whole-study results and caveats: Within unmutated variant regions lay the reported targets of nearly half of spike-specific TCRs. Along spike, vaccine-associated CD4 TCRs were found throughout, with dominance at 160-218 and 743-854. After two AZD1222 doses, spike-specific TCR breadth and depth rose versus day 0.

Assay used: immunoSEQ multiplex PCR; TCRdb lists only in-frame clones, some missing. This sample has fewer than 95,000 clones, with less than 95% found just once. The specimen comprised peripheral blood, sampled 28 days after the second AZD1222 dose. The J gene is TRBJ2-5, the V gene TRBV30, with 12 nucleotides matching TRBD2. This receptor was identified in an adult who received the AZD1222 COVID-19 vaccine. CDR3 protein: CAWSPRTSGTRTQYF. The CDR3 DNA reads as TGTGCCTGGAGTCCCCGGACTAGCGGGACTAGGACCCAGTACTTC.